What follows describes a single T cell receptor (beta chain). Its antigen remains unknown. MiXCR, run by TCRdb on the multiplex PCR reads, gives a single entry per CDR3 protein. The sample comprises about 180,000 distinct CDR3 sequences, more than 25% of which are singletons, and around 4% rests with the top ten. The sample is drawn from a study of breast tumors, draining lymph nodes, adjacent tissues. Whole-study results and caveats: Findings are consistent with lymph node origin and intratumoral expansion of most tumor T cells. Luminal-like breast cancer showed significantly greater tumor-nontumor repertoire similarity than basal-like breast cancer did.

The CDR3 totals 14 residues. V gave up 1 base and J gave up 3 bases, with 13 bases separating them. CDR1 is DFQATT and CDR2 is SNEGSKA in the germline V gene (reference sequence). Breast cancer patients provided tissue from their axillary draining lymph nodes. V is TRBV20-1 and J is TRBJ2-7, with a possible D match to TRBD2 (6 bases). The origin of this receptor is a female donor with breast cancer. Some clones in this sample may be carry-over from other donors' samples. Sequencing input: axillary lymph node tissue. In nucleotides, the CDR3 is TGCAGTGCTAGAGGCTTGTCGGGAGACTACGAGCAGTACTTC. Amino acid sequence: CSARGLSGDYEQYF.